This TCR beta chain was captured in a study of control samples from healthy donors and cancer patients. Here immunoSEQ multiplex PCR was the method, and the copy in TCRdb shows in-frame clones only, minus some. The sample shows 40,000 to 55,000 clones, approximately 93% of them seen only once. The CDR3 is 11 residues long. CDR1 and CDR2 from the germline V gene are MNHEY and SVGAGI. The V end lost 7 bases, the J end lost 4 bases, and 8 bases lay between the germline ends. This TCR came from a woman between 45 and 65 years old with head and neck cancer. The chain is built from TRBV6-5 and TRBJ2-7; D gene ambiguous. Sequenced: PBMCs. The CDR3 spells CASTEFYEQYF. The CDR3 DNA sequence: TGTGCCAGCACCGAATTTTACGAGCAGTACTTC.